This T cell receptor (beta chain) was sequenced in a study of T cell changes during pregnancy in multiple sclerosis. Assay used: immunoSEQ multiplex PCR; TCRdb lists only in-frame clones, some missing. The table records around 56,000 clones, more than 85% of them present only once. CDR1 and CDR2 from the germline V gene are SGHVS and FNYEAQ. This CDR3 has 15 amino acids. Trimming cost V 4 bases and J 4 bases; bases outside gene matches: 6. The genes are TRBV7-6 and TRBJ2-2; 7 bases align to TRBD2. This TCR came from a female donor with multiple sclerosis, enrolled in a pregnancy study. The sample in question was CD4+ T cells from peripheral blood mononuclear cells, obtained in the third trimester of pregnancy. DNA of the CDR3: TGTGCCAGCAGCTCCGGCGGGGGAAGCACCGGGGAGCTGTTTTTT. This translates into CASSSGGGSTGELFF.